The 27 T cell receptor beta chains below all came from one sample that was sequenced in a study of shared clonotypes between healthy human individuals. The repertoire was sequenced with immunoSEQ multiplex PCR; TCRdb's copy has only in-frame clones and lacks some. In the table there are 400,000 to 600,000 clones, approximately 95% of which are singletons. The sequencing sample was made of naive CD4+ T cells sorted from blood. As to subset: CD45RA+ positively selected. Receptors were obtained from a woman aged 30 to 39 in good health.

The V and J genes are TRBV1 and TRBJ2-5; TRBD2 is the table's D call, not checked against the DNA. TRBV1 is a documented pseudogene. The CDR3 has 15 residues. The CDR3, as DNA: TGCACCAGCAGCCCCGGGACTAGCGGGAGGGAGACCCAGTACTTC. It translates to CTSSPGTSGRETQYF.

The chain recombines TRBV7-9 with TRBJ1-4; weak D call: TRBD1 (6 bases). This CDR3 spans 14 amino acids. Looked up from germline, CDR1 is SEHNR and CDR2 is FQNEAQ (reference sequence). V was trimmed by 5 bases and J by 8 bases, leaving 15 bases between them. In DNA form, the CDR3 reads TGTGCCAGCAGCCGGGACACCGGCGGGGAAAAACTGTTTTTT. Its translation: CASSRDTGGEKLFF.

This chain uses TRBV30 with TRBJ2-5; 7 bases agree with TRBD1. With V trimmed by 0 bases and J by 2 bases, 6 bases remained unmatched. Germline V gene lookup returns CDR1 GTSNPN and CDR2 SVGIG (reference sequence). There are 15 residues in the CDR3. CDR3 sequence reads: CAWSVLGTEQETQYF. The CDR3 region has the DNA TGTGCCTGGAGTGTACTAGGGACAGAGCAAGAGACCCAGTACTTC.

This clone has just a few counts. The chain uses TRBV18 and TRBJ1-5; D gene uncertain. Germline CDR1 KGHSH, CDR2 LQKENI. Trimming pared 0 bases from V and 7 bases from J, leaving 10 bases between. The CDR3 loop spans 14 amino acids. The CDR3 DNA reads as TGTGCCAGCTCACCACCTGGCAGTTCACAGCCCCAGCATTTT. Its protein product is CASSPPGSSQPQHF.

CDR3 nucleotides: TGTGCTAGTGGTTTGGTACGGGGACCGCAGTTCTTC. Its translation is CASGLVRGPQFF. V gene TRBV12-5 combines with J gene TRBJ2-1; either TRBD1 or TRBD2 may fit D (5 bases each). Germline lookup yields CDR1 LGHNT and CDR2 FRNRAP. The CDR3 covers 12 residues. The V gene lost 0 bases and the J gene lost 12 bases, with 9 bases spanning the gap.

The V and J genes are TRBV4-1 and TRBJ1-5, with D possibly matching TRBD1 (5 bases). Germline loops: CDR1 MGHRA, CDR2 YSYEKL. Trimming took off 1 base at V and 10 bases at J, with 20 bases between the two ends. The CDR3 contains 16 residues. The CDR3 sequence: CASSQVGGQGGGPQHF. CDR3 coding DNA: TGCGCCAGCAGCCAAGTGGGGGGTCAGGGTGGTGGTCCCCAGCATTTT.

For the CDR3, the DNA is TGCGCCAGCAAGACTAGCGGGAGGGCCCTATTCTTC. It specifies CASKTSGRALFF. The V and J genes are TRBV4-1 and TRBJ2-1; 14 bases are shared with TRBD2. The V segment lost 7 bases and the J segment 16 bases; nucleotides outside the gene matches: 6. Germline V gene sequence: CDR1 MGHRA, CDR2 YSYEKL. This CDR3 contains 12 residues.

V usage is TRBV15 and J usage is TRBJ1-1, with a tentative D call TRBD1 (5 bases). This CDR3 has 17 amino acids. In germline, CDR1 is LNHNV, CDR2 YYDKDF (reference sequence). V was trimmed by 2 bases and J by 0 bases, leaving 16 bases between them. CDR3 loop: CATSRKSGTLLNTEAFF. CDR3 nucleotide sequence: TGTGCCACCAGCAGAAAATCAGGGACTCTCTTGAACACTGAAGCTTTCTTT.

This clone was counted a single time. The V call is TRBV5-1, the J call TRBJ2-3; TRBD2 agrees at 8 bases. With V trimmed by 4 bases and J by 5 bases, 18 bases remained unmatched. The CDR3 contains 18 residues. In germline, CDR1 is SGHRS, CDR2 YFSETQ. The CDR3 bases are TGCGCCAGCAGCCTTCCAAAAGAAAAGCGGGAGCCCCTAGATACGCAGTATTTT. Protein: CASSLPKEKREPLDTQYF.

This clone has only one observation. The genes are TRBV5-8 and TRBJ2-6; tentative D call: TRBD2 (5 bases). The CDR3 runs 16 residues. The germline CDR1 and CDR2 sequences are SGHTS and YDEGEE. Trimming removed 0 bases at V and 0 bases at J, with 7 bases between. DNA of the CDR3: TGTGCCAGCAGCTTGGTACGGGGCTCTGGGGCCAACGTCCTGACTTTC. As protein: CASSLVRGSGANVLTF.

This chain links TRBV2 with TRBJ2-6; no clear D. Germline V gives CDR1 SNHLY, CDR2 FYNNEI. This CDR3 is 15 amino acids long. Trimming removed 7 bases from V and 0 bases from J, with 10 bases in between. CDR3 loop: CASTLDGSGANVLTF. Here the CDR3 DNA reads TGTGCCAGCACCTTGGACGGCTCTGGGGCCAACGTCCTGACTTTC.

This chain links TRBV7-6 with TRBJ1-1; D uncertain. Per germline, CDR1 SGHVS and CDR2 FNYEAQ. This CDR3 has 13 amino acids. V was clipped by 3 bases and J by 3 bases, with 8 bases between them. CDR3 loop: CASSFSKDTEAFF. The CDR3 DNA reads TGTGCCAGCAGCTTTTCGAAGGACACTGAAGCTTTCTTT.

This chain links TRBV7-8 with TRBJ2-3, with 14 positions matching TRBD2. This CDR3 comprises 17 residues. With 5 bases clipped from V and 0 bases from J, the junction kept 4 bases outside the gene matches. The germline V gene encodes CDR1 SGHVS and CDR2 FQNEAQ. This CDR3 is CASSKRTSGGSTDTQYF. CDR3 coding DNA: TGTGCCAGCAGCAAGCGGACTAGCGGGGGGAGCACAGATACGCAGTATTTT.

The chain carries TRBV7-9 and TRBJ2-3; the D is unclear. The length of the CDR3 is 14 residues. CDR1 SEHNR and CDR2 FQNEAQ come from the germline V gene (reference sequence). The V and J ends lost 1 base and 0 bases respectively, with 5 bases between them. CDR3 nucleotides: TGTGCCAGCAGCTTAGATGGTAGCACAGATACGCAGTATTTT. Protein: CASSLDGSTDTQYF. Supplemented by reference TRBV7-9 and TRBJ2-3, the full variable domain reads DTGVSQNPRHKITKRGQNVTFRCDPISEHNRLYWYRQTLGQGPEFLTYFQNEAQLEKSRLLSDRFSAERPKGSFSTLEIQRTEQGDSAMYLCASSLDGSTDTQYFGPGTRLTVL.

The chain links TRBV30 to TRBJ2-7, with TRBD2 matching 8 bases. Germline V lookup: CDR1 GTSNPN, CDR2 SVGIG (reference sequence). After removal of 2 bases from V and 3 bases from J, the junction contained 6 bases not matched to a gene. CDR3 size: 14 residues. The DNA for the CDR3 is TGTGCCTGGAGTCGGGGGGGGCTGGGCTACGAGCAGTACTTC. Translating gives CAWSRGGLGYEQYF.

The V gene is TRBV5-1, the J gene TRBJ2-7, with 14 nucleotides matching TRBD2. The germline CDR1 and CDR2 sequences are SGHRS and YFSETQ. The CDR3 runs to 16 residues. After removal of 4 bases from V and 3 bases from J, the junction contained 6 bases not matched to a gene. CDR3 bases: TGCGCCAGCAGCCCCGGGACTAGCGGGAGCAACTACGAGCAGTACTTC. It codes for CASSPGTSGSNYEQYF. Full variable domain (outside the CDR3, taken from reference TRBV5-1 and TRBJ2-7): KAGVTQTPRYLIKTRGQQVTLSCSPISGHRSVSWYQQTPGQGLQFLFEYFSETQRNKGNFPGRFSGRQFSNSRSEMNVSTLELGDSALYLCASSPGTSGSNYEQYFGPGTRLTVT.

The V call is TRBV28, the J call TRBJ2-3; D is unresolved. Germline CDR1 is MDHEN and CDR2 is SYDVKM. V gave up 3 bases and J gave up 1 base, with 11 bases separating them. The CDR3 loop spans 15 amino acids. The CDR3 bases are TGTGCCAGCAGTTTCCAGTCGACGGGCACAGATACGCAGTATTTT. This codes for CASSFQSTGTDTQYF. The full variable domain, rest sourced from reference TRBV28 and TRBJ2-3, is DVKVTQSSRYLVKRTGEKVFLECVQDMDHENMFWYRQDPGLGLRLIYFSYDVKMKEKGDIPEGYSVSREKKERFSLILESASTNQTSMYLCASSFQSTGTDTQYFGPGTRLTVL.

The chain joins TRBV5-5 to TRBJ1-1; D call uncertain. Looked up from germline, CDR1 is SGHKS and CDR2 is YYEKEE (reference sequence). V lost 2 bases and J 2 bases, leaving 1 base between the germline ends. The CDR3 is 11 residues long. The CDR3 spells CASSLNTEAFF. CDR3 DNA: TGTGCCAGCAGCTTAAACACTGAAGCTTTCTTT. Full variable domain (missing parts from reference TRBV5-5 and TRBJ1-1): DAGVTQSPTHLIKTRGQQVTLRCSPISGHKSVSWYQQVLGQGPQFIFQYYEKEERGRGNFPDRFSARQFPNYSSELNVNALLLGDSALYLCASSLNTEAFFGQGTRLTVV.

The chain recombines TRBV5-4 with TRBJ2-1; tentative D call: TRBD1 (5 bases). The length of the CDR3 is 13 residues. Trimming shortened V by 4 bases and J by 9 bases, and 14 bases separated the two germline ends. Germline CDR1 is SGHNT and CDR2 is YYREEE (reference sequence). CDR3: CASSRAGMGEQFF. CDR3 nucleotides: TGTGCCAGCAGCCGAGCAGGGATGGGTGAGCAGTTCTTC.

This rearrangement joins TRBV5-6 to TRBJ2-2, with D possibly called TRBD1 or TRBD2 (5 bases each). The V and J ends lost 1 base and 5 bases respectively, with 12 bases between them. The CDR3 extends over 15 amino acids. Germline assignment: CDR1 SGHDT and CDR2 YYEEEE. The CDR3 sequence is CASSLHPEGTGELFF. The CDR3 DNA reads TGTGCCAGCAGCTTGCACCCCGAGGGGACCGGGGAGCTGTTTTTT.

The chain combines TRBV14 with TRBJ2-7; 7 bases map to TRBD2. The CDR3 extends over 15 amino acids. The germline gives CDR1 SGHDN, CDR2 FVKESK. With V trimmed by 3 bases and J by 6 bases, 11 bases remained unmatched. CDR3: CASSHGTNLRSEQYF. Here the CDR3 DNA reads TGTGCCAGCAGCCACGGGACTAATCTGCGGTCCGAGCAGTACTTC.

The CDR3 region is CASSIGDRVYGYTF. The CDR3 DNA is TGTGCCAGTAGTATAGGGGACAGAGTCTATGGCTACACCTTC. This chain uses TRBV19 with TRBJ1-2, with 7 bases aligning to TRBD1. The CDR3 runs 14 residues. From germline, CDR1 is LNHDA and CDR2 SQIVND (reference sequence). The junction had 3 bases not matched to a gene; V was cut back by 1 base and J by 4 bases.

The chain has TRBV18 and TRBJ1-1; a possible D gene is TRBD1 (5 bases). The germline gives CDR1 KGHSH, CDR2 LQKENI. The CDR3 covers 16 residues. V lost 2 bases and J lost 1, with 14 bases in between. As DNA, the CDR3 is TGTGCCAGCTCACCAGCCAGGGTGGGGGAGAACACTGAAGCTTTCTTT. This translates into CASSPARVGENTEAFF.

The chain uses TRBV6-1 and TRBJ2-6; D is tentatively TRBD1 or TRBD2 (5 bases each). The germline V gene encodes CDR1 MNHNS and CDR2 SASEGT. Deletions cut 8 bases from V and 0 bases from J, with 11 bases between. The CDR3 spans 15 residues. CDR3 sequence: CASELGGSGANVLTF. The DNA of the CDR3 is TGTGCCAGCGAACTTGGGGGCTCTGGGGCCAACGTCCTGACTTTC.

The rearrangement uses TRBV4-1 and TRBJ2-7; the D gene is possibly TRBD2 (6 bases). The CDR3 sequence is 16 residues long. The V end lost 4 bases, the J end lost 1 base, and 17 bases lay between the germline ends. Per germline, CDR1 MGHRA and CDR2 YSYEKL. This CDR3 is CASSRFHGGKSYEQYF. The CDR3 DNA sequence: TGCGCCAGCAGCCGCTTCCATGGAGGGAAATCCTACGAGCAGTACTTC.

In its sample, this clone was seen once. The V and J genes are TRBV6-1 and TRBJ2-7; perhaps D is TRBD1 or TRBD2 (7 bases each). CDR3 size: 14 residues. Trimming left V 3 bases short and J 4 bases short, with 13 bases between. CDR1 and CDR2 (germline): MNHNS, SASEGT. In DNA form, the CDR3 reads TGTGCCAGCAGTGAGGGAGGGGGCGGGTACGAGCAGTACTTC. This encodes CASSEGGGGYEQYF.

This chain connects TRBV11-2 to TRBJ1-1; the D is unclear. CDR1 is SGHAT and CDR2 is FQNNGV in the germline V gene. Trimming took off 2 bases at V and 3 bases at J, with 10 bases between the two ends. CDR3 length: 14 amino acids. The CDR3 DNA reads TGTGCCAGCAGCTTATTTCGTGAGGACACTGAAGCTTTCTTT. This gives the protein CASSLFREDTEAFF.